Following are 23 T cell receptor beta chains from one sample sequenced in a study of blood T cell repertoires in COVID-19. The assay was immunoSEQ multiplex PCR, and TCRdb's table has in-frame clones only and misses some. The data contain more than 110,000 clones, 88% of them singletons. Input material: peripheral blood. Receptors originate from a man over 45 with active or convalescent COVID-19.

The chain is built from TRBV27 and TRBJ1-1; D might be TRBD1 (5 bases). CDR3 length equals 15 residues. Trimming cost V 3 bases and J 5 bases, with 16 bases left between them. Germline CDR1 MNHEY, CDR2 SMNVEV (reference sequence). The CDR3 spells CASSFVDRVRTEAFF. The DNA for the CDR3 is TGTGCCAGCAGTTTTGTTGACAGAGTTCGGACTGAAGCTTTCTTT.

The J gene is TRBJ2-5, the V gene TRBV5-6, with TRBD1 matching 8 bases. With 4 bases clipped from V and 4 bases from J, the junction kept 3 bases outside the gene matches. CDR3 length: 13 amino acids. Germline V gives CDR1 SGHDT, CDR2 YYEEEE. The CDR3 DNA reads TGTGCCAGCAGCAAGGACAGGGCAGAGACCCAGTACTTC. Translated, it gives CASSKDRAETQYF.

This CDR3 reads CASSLAMSGSADTQYF. DNA of the CDR3: TGTGCCAGCAGCTTAGCGATGAGCGGGAGTGCAGATACGCAGTATTTT. The chain couples TRBV7-9 to TRBJ2-3; 8 positions match TRBD2. V lost 0 bases and J lost 4; bases outside the gene matches: 6. CDR1 is SEHNR and CDR2 is FQNEAQ in the germline V gene (reference sequence). The CDR3 has 16 residues.

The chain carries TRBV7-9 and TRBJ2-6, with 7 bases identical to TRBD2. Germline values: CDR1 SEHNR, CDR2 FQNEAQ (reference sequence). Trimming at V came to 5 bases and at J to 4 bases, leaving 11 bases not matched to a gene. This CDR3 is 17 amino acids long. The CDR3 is CASSPRVRDYGANVLTF. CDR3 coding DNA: TGTGCCAGCAGCCCCCGCGTGAGGGACTACGGGGCCAACGTCCTGACTTTC.

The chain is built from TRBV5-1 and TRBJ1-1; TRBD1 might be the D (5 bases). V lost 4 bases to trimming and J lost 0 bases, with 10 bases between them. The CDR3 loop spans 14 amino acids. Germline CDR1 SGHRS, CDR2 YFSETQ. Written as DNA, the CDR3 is TGCGCCAGCAGCCAGGGAAATTTGAACACTGAAGCTTTCTTT. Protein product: CASSQGNLNTEAFF. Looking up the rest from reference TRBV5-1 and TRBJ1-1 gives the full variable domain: KAGVTQTPRYLIKTRGQQVTLSCSPISGHRSVSWYQQTPGQGLQFLFEYFSETQRNKGNFPGRFSGRQFSNSRSEMNVSTLELGDSALYLCASSQGNLNTEAFFGQGTRLTVV.

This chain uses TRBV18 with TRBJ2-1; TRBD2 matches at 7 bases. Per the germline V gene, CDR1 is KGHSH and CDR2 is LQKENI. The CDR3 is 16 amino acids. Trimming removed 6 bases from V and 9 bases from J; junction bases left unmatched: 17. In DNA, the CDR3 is TGTGCCAGCTCCATCAACGTTGGCGGGAGTAGGGTTGAGCAGTTCTTC. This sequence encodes CASSINVGGSRVEQFF.

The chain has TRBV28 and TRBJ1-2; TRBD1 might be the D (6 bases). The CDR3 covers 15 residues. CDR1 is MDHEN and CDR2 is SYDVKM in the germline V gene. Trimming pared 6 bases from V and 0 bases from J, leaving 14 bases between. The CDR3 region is CASRNRDISNYGYTF. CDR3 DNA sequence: TGTGCCAGCAGAAACCGGGACATCTCTAACTATGGCTACACCTTC.

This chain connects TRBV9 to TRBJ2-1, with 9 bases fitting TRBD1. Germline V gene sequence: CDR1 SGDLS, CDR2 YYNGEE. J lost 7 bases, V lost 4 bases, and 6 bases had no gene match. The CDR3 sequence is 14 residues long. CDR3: CASSPRTGVNEQFF. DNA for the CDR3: TGTGCCAGCAGCCCTAGGACAGGGGTGAATGAGCAGTTCTTC. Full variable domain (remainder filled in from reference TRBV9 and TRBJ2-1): DSGVTQTPKHLITATGQRVTLRCSPRSGDLSVYWYQQSLDQGLQFLIQYYNGEERAKGNILERFSAQQFPDLHSELNLSSLELGDSALYFCASSPRTGVNEQFFGPGTRLTVL.

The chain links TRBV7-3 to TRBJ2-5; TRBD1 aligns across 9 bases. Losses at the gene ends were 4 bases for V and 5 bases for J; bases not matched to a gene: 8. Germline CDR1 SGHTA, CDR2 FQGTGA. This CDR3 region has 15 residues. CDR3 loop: CASSSATGGAETQYF. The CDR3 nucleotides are TGTGCCAGCAGCTCGGCCACAGGGGGCGCGGAGACCCAGTACTTC.

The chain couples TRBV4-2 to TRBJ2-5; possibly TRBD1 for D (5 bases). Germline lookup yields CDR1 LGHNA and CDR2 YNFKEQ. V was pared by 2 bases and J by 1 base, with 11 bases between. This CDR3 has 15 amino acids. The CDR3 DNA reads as TGTGCCAGCAGCCAATGGGCAGGGTCCCAAGAGACCCAGTACTTC. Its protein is CASSQWAGSQETQYF.

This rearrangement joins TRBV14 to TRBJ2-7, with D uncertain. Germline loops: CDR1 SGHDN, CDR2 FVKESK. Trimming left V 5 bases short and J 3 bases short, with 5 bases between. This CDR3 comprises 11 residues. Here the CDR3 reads CASSSHYEQYF. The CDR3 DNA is TGTGCCAGCAGCTCCCACTACGAGCAGTACTTC.

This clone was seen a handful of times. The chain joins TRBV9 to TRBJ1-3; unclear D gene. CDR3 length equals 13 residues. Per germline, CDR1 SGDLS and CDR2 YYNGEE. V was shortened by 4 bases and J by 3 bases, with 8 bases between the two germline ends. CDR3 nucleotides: TGTGCCAGCAGCCCCCTTCTTGGAAACACCATATATTTT. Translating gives CASSPLLGNTIYF.

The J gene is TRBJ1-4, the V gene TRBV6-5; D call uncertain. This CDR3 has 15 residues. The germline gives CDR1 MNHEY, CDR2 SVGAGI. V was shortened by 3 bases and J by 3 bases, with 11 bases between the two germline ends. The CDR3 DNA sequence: TGTGCCAGCAGTTATCATGGGCGTGCTAATGAAAAACTGTTTTTT. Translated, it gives CASSYHGRANEKLFF.

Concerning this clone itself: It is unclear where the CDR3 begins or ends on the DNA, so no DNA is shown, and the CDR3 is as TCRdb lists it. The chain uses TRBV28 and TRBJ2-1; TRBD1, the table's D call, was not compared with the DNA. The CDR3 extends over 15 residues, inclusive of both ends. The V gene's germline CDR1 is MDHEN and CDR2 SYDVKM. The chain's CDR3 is CASSSSGQGDNEQFF.

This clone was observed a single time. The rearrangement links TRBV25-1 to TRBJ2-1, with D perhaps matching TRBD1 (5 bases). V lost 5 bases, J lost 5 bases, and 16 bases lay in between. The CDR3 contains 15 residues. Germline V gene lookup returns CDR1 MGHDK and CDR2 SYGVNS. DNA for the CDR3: TGTGCCAGCAGTCAGGGCCTCGGCTCAAACAATGAGCAGTTCTTC. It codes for CASSQGLGSNNEQFF.

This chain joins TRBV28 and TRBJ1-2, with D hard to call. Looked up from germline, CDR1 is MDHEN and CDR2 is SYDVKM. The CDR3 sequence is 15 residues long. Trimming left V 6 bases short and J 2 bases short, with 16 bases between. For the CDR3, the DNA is TGTGCCAGCAGGAGATCGGGAGCCTACAACTATGGCTACACCTTC. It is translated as CASRRSGAYNYGYTF.

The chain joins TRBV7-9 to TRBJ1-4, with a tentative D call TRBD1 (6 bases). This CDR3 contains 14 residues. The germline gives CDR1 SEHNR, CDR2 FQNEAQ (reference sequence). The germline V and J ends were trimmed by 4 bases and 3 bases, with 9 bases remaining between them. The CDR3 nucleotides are TGTGCCAGCAGCTGGGGGCCCCCTAATGAAAAACTGTTTTTT. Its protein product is CASSWGPPNEKLFF.

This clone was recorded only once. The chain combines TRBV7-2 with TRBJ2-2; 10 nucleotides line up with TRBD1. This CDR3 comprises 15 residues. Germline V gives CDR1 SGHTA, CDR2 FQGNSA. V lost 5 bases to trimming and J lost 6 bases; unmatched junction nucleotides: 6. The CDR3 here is CASSRDRGGSGELFF. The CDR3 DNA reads TGTGCCAGCAGCCGGGACAGGGGAGGATCCGGGGAGCTGTTTTTT.

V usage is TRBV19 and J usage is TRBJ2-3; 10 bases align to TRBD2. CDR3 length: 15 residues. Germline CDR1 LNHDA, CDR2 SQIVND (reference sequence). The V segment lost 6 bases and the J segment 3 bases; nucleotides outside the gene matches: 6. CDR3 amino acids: CASRSSGRRTDTQYF. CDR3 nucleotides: TGTGCCAGTAGAAGTAGCGGGAGGAGAACAGATACGCAGTATTTT.

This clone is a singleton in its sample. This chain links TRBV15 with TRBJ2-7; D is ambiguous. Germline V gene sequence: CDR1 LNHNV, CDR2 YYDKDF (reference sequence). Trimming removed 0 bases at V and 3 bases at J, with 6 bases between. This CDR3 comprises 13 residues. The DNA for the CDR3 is TGTGCCACCAGCAGAGATACCGGCTACGAGCAGTACTTC. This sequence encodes CATSRDTGYEQYF.

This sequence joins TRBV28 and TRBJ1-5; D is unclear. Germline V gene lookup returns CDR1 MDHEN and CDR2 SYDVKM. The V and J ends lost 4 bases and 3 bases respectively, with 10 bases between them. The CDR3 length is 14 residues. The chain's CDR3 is CASSSPFVNQPQHF. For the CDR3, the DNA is TGTGCCAGCAGTTCCCCGTTTGTCAATCAGCCCCAGCATTTT.

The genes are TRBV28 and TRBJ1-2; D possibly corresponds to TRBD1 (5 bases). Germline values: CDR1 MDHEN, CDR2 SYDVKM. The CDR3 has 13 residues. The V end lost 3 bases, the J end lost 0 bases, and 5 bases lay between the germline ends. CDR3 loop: CASSFRANYGYTF. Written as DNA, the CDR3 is TGTGCCAGCAGTTTCAGGGCTAACTATGGCTACACCTTC.

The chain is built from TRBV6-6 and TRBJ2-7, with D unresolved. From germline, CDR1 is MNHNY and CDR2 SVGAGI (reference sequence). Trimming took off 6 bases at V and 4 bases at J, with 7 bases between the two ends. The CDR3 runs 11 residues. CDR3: CASSQTYEQYF. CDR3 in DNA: TGTGCCAGCAGCCAAACTTACGAGCAGTACTTC.